This TCR beta chain was sequenced during a study of T cell responses to AZD1222 COVID-19 vaccine (dated by TCRdb to 2020 to 2023). Study-wide context: AZD1222 recipients whose second dose came at about 4 weeks and those whose second dose came at about 12 weeks were combined into one group, since spike-specific TCR depth and breadth did not differ between the two schedules. Trial participants were enrolled by age into 18-55, 56-69 and 70-plus year subgroups, with about 150, 28 and 57 TCR-sequenced participants respectively. A total of 230 to 250 trial participants underwent TCR sequencing, of whom about 200 received two doses of AZD1222 and around 25 received two doses of the MenACWY control vaccine.

The CDR3 regions of human TCRbeta chains were analyzed by immunosequencing. As for how the authors treated the data: TCRs in the repertoires were matched against a reference library of SARS-CoV-2-specific TCRs that had been generated with the MIRA antigen-specificity platform. Breadth meant the fraction of unique TCRs that were SARS-CoV-2-associated, whereas depth meant the fraction of total T cells that were SARS-CoV-2-associated. Each spike-specific TCR was assigned to its reactive spike region and to a CD4 or CD8 class using the MIRA data. Log10-transformed breadth and depth values were compared by one-way ANOVA with Sidak's multiple comparisons tests. TCRdb re-hosts the immuneACCESS table, in-frame sequences only. Its copies lack some clones; in the studies checked, an unresolved V gene accounts for under half of them, and the cause for the rest is not known. D and trimming come from the DNA, and the V and J calls and clone size come from that table. In all, the sample holds roughly 160,000 clones, and around nine tenths of those were seen once. The ten largest clones represent approximately 5.7% of the sample.

Results the study describes overall, beyond this receptor: Epitopes outside the regions mutated in the B.1.351 and B.1.1.7 variants were reportedly recognized by nearly half of the unique spike-specific TCRs. Conclusions about previously exposed vaccinees were limited because only six or seven AZD1222 recipients were SARS-CoV-2 seropositive at baseline. Spike-specific TCR breadth and depth rose significantly after two AZD1222 doses compared with day 0 and with MenACWY recipients. Most participants were white British and females outnumbered males, and the authors suggested that clonal diversity may have been underestimated. The whole spike protein was spanned by vaccine-associated CD4 TCRs, and dominant responses were seen in regions 160-218 and 743-854. In the small 56-69-year group, the increase in depth fell short of significance, most likely because of low power. Because no day 14 peak-response samples were available, repertoires were characterized only after the peak T cell response.

For this clone: It has no known antigen specificity. No clone much larger than this one lies a single base away; base qualities are absent.

Trimming costs V 2 bases and J 0 bases, and their ends lie 4 bases apart. The CDR3 measures 13 amino acids from cysteine to phenylalanine. Of all the DNA, just the CDR3 is kept, 39 bases in frame from base 1. Interpreted using the paper, the time point label stands for: baseline before first vaccination. Vaccinee samples were obtained from the UK trials COV001 and COV002, which included a single-blind randomized controlled phase 2/3 trial of AZD1222 (ChAdOx1 nCoV-19) in healthy adults. For TCRbeta chain sequencing, PBMC samples from trial participants were taken at day 0 and at day 28 after the second dose.

The origin of this receptor is an adult in good health. The rearrangement joined TRBV12-3 or TRBV12-4 to TRBJ1-1; no D gene call is confident. Specimen: peripheral blood, collected on day 0 of AZD1222 vaccination. The CDR3 region has the sequence CASSLQMNTEAFF. Read as DNA, the sequence is TGTGCCAGCAGTTTACAGATGAACACTGAAGCTTTCTTT.